This T cell receptor (beta chain) was profiled in a study of cytomegalovirus exposure and HLA in healthy donors. Study-level findings and limits: The likely origin of a cluster of highly shared sequence variants was a sequencing artifact. A later analysis linked around 17,000 TCR beta sequences to HLA alleles at 0.05 false discovery rate.

The V gene end was trimmed by 5 bases and the J gene end by 9 bases; junction bases not matched to a gene: 9. CDR3 length equals 15 residues. Germline assignment: CDR1 SEHNR and CDR2 FQNEAQ (reference sequence). With regard to this clone: Its antigen is still unknown.

PCR used 60 Vbeta primers and 13 Jbeta primers. The repertoire was sequenced with immunoSEQ multiplex PCR; TCRdb's copy has only in-frame clones and lacks some. The sample holds about 180,000 clones, roughly 81% seen once. The V and J genes are TRBV7-9 and TRBJ1-6; 8 bases are shared with TRBD1. The TCR sequence derives from a woman under 30 in good health and CMV-seropositive. Sequenced material: PBMCs. CDR3 region: CASSKVQGASSPLHF. In DNA form, the CDR3 reads TGTGCCAGCAGCAAAGTTCAGGGGGCGAGTTCACCCCTCCACTTT.